These 22 T cell receptor beta chains originate from one sample sequenced in a study of blood T cells in healthy people across ages. A second PCR of 7 to 11 cycles used a sample-barcoded 5' primer and a J-beta primer mix. TCRdb re-analysed the 5' RACE reads in MiXCR, keeping a single row per CDR3 protein. The sample lists roughly 1.9 million distinct CDR3 sequences, roughly two fifths seen once, with roughly 24% in the top ten. The sequencing input was blood. These receptors came from a human donor in good health.

This clonotype was observed a handful of times. One end of the junction fails to match germline, which may point to a read error. The chain is built from TRBV7-9 and TRBJ2-5; D assignment may be TRBD1 or TRBD2 (5 bases each). The CDR3 sequence is 16 residues long. The germline CDR1 and CDR2 sequences are SEHNR and FQNEAQ (reference sequence). Here the CDR3 reads CANSSSFGRAGETQYF. In nucleotides, the CDR3 is TGTGCCAACAGCAGTAGCTTTGGCAGGGCGGGAGAGACCCAGTACTTC. The whole variable domain, filled in from reference TRBV7-9 and TRBJ2-5, reads DTGVSQNPRHKITKRGQNVTFRCDPISEHNRLYWYRQTLGQGPEFLTYFQNEAQLEKSRLLSDRFSAERPKGSFSTLEIQRTEQGDSAMYLCANSSSFGRAGETQYFGPGTRLLVL.

This clonotype was seen a handful of times. The rearrangement uses TRBV29-1 and TRBJ2-7, with TRBD1 identical over 7 bases. In germline, CDR1 is SQVTM, CDR2 ANQGSEA. The CDR3 is 14 residues long. Unmatched junction bases numbered 9, after V lost 1 base and J lost 6 bases. The CDR3 nucleotides are TGCAGCGTTGAAGGGGGGACAGTATTCTCCGAGCAGTACTTC. The encoded protein is CSVEGGTVFSEQYF.

The chain links TRBV6-5 to TRBJ2-1; 9 nucleotides line up with TRBD1. This CDR3 spans 15 amino acids. V dropped 6 bases and J dropped 4; count of bases not matched to a gene: 7. The germline V gene encodes CDR1 MNHEY and CDR2 SVGAGI. The CDR3 loop reads CASSPPTGGYNEQFF. The CDR3 DNA follows: TGTGCCAGCAGCCCACCGACAGGGGGTTACAATGAGCAGTTCTTC.

In its sample, this clonotype was seen many times. The chain links TRBV20-1 to TRBJ2-4; D call uncertain. Between the trimmed V and J ends, which lost 4 bases and 6 bases, there was a span of 7 bases. CDR1 and CDR2 (germline): DFQATT, SNEGSKA (reference sequence). The CDR3 is made up of 11 amino acids. The CDR3 loop reads CSATKLNIQYF. CDR3 DNA: TGCAGTGCTACCAAGCTAAACATTCAGTACTTC.

This clonotype was observed a few times. V is TRBV20-1 and J is TRBJ1-2; the D is unclear. CDR1 and CDR2 from the germline V gene are DFQATT and SNEGSKA (reference sequence). V shed 4 bases and J shed 8 bases, with 14 bases lying between them. The CDR3 runs 12 residues. CDR3 region: CSAITTRGGYTF. The CDR3 DNA reads TGCAGTGCTATCACTACTCGGGGAGGCTACACCTTC.

The genes are TRBV7-2 and TRBJ1-5, with a tentative D call TRBD1 (5 bases). V lost 5 bases and J lost 2, with 22 bases in between. CDR1 is SGHTA and CDR2 is FQGNSA in the germline V gene. This CDR3 contains 18 residues. CDR3 region: CASSLINTGTAGNQPQHF. CDR3 coding DNA: TGTGCCAGCAGCCTAATAAATACCGGGACCGCCGGCAATCAGCCCCAGCATTTT.

The rearrangement uses TRBV20-1 and TRBJ2-7; possible D gene TRBD1, 5 bases. Looked up from germline, CDR1 is DFQATT and CDR2 is SNEGSKA (reference sequence). Trimming removed 3 bases at V and 1 base at J, with 10 bases between. This CDR3 has 13 residues. CDR3 coding DNA: TGCAGTGCTAGGGACACACTATCCTACGAGCAGTACTTC. As protein: CSARDTLSYEQYF.

This clonotype was picked up a small number of times. This chain connects TRBV5-1 to TRBJ2-7; 9 positions agree with TRBD1. This CDR3 contains 14 residues. Trimming cost V 3 bases and J 7 bases; bases outside gene matches: 8. Per the germline V gene, CDR1 is SGHRS and CDR2 is YFSETQ. For the CDR3, the DNA is TGCGCCAGCAGCTCGGGACAGGGTGCCTTGGAGCAGTACTTC. It specifies CASSSGQGALEQYF. The full variable domain, completed using reference TRBV5-1 and TRBJ2-7, is KAGVTQTPRYLIKTRGQQVTLSCSPISGHRSVSWYQQTPGQGLQFLFEYFSETQRNKGNFPGRFSGRQFSNSRSEMNVSTLELGDSALYLCASSSGQGALEQYFGPGTRLTVT.

With respect to this clonotype: Compared with germline, one end of the junction differs, possibly owing to a read error. The chain carries TRBV10-3 and TRBJ2-1, with D perhaps matching TRBD1 (5 bases). Germline V CDR1 and CDR2: ENHRY, SYGVKD. CDR3 length equals 18 residues. CDR3 amino acids: CAISEFPPTVTSYNEQFF. CDR3 DNA: TGTGCCATCAGCGAGTTTCCCCCGACAGTGACGTCCTACAATGAGCAGTTCTTC.

The J gene is TRBJ2-1, the V gene TRBV27, with D perhaps TRBD1 (5 bases). CDR1 and CDR2 from the germline V gene are MNHEY and SMNVEV (reference sequence). The CDR3 consists of 13 residues. Trimming took 5 bases from V and 5 from J, leaving 10 bases between them. CDR3 sequence: CASSPTVNNEQFF. The CDR3, as DNA: TGTGCCAGCAGTCCGACAGTGAACAATGAGCAGTTCTTC.

Details on this clonotype: A much larger clonotype is one base distant, so this may be a read error. V and J are TRBV12-3 or TRBV12-4 and TRBJ2-7; maybe TRBD1 (6 bases). Between the trimmed V and J ends, which lost 11 bases and 5 bases, there was a span of 16 bases. The CDR3 contains 12 residues. The CDR3 DNA sequence: TGTGCCTGCAACCTACAGGGCCACGAGCAGTACTTC. Amino acid sequence: CACNLQGHEQYF.

The chain joins TRBV4-1 to TRBJ2-5; D perhaps matches TRBD2 (5 bases). Looked up from germline, CDR1 is MGHRA and CDR2 is YSYEKL. Trimming removed 5 bases from V and 11 bases from J, with 21 bases in between. The CDR3 spans 14 residues. The CDR3 protein is CASSLSVGERGQYF. DNA for the CDR3: TGCGCCAGCAGCTTAAGTGTTGGGGAACGAGGGCAGTACTTC.

This chain connects TRBV3-1 to TRBJ2-7; weak D call: TRBD1 (5 bases). This CDR3 region has 14 residues. Germline CDR1 is LGHDT and CDR2 is YNNKEL (reference sequence). Trimming took 3 bases from V and 3 from J, leaving 12 bases between them. The CDR3 protein is CASSQQDQGYEQYF. CDR3 in DNA: TGTGCCAGCAGCCAGCAGGACCAGGGCTACGAGCAGTACTTC.

CDR3 sequence reads: CASSPGGRSDTQYF. Written as DNA, the CDR3 is TGTGCCAGCAGCCCCGGGGGGCGGTCAGATACGCAGTATTTT. The rearrangement joins TRBV13 to TRBJ2-3, with D tentatively TRBD2 (7 bases). The CDR3 spans 14 residues. Germline CDR1 reads PRHDT; CDR2 reads FYEKMQ (reference sequence). The V gene lost 5 bases and the J gene lost 4 bases, with 13 bases spanning the gap.

This clonotype is a singleton in its sample. The chain combines TRBV18 with TRBJ1-6, with 7 nucleotides matching TRBD1. The CDR3 sequence is 15 residues long. Trimming took 2 bases from V and 7 from J; bases not matched to a gene: 5. Germline lookup yields CDR1 KGHSH and CDR2 LQKENI. DNA for the CDR3: TGTGCCAGCTCACCAGGCAGGGGGGAAAATTCACCCCTCCACTTT. Protein: CASSPGRGENSPLHF.

Only a few counts were recorded for this clonotype. The rearrangement uses TRBV29-1 and TRBJ2-3; D possibly matches TRBD1 or TRBD2 (5 bases each). Trimming pared 3 bases from V and 2 bases from J, leaving 12 bases between. Germline lookup yields CDR1 SQVTM and CDR2 ANQGSEA. This CDR3 comprises 14 residues. As DNA, the CDR3 is TGCAGCGTTGATGAGGGGCCCACCACAGATACGCAGTATTTT. It codes for CSVDEGPTTDTQYF.

The V gene is TRBV7-2, the J gene TRBJ2-1; 10 bases line up with TRBD1. Germline trimming cut 5 bases from V and 4 bases from J; bases unmatched to any gene: 5. The CDR3 is made up of 15 amino acids. Germline-derived CDR1 and CDR2 are SGHTA and FQGNSA. The CDR3 region is CASSDRGQQYNEQFF. In DNA form, the CDR3 reads TGTGCCAGCAGCGACAGGGGGCAGCAGTACAATGAGCAGTTCTTC.

J is TRBJ2-5 and V is TRBV20-1; the D is unclear. The CDR3 covers 13 residues. Germline CDR1 and CDR2: DFQATT and SNEGSKA (reference sequence). V was trimmed by 4 bases and J by 0 bases, leaving 9 bases between them. The CDR3 region is CSAIQTDQETQYF. CDR3 DNA sequence: TGCAGTGCTATTCAGACGGACCAAGAGACCCAGTACTTC.

Only a few counts were recorded for this clonotype. This rearrangement joins TRBV28 to TRBJ1-2; possible D gene TRBD1, 5 bases. V lost 5 bases and J 3 bases, leaving 19 bases between the germline ends. Germline CDR1 reads MDHEN; CDR2 reads SYDVKM. The CDR3 extends over 16 amino acids. The CDR3 loop reads CASSPNPGTDYYGYTF. In DNA, the CDR3 is TGTGCCAGCAGTCCAAACCCTGGGACGGATTACTATGGCTACACCTTC.

This chain connects TRBV11-3 to TRBJ2-5; 10 positions agree with TRBD2. The CDR3 has 18 residues. The junction had 13 bases not matched to a gene; V was cut back by 5 bases and J by 1 base. Per the germline V gene, CDR1 is SGHNT and CDR2 is YENEEA. CDR3 nucleotides: TGTGCCAGCAGCCCACGCAAAACTAGCGGGGCCCTCCAAGAGACCCAGTACTTC. It specifies CASSPRKTSGALQETQYF.

The CDR3 region has the DNA TGTGCCAGCAGTTACAGGGTGGGCTCGGGTACAGATACGCAGTATTTT. Translation: CASSYRVGSGTDTQYF. The chain links TRBV6-5 to TRBJ2-3; D call uncertain. The germline V and J ends were trimmed by 2 bases and 3 bases, with 15 bases remaining between them. The CDR3 covers 16 residues. CDR1 and CDR2 (germline): MNHEY, SVGAGI.

The table lists this clonotype with a few counts. The V gene is TRBV2, the J gene TRBJ2-7; no definite D call. Trimming took 4 bases from V and 7 from J, leaving 14 bases between them. Looked up from germline, CDR1 is SNHLY and CDR2 is FYNNEI. The CDR3 consists of 13 residues. The CDR3 DNA is TGTGCCAGCAGTGTGTTGCAGGCCAAAGAGCAGTACTTC. It specifies CASSVLQAKEQYF.